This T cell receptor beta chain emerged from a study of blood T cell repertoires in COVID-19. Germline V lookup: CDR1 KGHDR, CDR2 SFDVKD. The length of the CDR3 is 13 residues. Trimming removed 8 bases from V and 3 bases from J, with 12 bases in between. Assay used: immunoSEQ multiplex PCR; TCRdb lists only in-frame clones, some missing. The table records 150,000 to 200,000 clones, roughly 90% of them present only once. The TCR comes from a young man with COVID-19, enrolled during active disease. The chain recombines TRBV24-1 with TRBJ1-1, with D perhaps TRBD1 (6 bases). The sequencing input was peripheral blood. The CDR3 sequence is CATTQGIHTEAFF. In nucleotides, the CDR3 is TGTGCCACCACCCAGGGGATCCACACTGAAGCTTTCTTT.